This T cell receptor beta chain was documented in a study of blood T cells in healthy people across ages. Study-wide results and caveats: Compared with aged donors, long-lived donors showed fewer expanded clones, suggesting selection.

A sample-barcoded 5' primer and a J-beta primer mix were used in a second PCR of roughly 7 to 11 cycles. Via MiXCR, TCRdb re-called the 5' RACE reads, giving one row per CDR3 protein. The sample has 600,000 or so distinct CDR3 sequences, more than 20% seen once. The CDR3 loop spans 15 amino acids. The junction had 8 bases not matched to a gene; V was cut back by 4 bases and J by 9 bases. Germline-derived CDR1 and CDR2 are KGHDR and SFDVKD. This clonotype occurred a few times. Its cognate antigen is unknown. The specimen sequenced was blood. This clonotype was obtained from a man aged 65 to 79 in good health. V and J are TRBV24-1 and TRBJ2-1, with TRBD2 matching over 10 bases. CDR3 loop: CATSDSTSGKGEQFF. The CDR3 DNA is TGTGCCACCAGTGACTCAACTAGCGGGAAGGGTGAGCAGTTCTTC.